Sequencing of this TCR beta chain was carried out in a study of cytomegalovirus exposure and HLA in healthy donors. Overall study: Assignment to the Caucasian-associated ancestry cluster applied to roughly 80% of the roughly 420 genotyped donors.

As concerns this clone: Antigen unknown.

Study conclusions and caveats: Most of the TCR beta V segments (in an earlier analysis) were productive either about 90% or about 30% of the time. High specificity and sensitivity for cytomegalovirus status were reported for the classifier. Trimming of TCR beta V- and J-genes showed a link, identified in a later analysis, to a missense DCLRE1C variant.

Looked up from germline, CDR1 is MDHEN and CDR2 is SYDVKM. Between the trimmed V and J ends, which lost 5 bases and 1 base, there was a span of 19 bases. The CDR3 consists of 17 residues. Researchers ran the PCR with 60 Vbeta and 13 Jbeta primers. Repertoires were generated with immunoSEQ multiplex PCR, while TCRdb's copy carries only in-frame clones and drops some. Of some 140,000 clones in the sample, about 76% were seen once. The sequenced material came from PBMCs. The sequence derives from a man aged 25-45 years in good health and CMV-seropositive. V gene TRBV28 combines with J gene TRBJ2-3, with D tentatively TRBD2 (6 bases). CDR3: CASSLPSRVAGTDTQYF. Here the CDR3 DNA reads TGTGCCAGCAGTCTACCCTCCCGGGTAGCGGGCACAGATACGCAGTATTTT.